This T cell receptor (beta chain) comes out of a study of T-cell reconstitution after alpha-beta-depleted transplantation in children. Study-level points and caveats: Reportedly, only several hundred clones from non-depleted graft cells drove alpha-beta T-cell counts at about two months. Certain patients had high TCRbeta diversity at day 60, and it came from recipient T cells and thymic progenitors that survived. T-cell counts and diversity at one year post-transplant came mainly from newly produced T cells.

The CDR3 runs to 13 residues. The junction had 4 bases not matched to a gene; V was cut back by 8 bases and J by 2 bases. Per the germline V gene, CDR1 is ENHRY and CDR2 is SYGVKD. Researchers prepared the TCRbeta library using unique molecular identifiers, the study reports. TCRdb itself ran the PCR reads through MiXCR, one entry per CDR3 protein. Among about a million distinct CDR3 sequences listed, about 29% were seen once. This clonotype showed up just a few times. Antigen unknown. Source: PBMCs, mostly from graft donor cells, taken 360 days after TCRalphabeta/CD19-depleted stem cell transplant. The chain is built from TRBV10-3 and TRBJ1-1; 8 bases align to TRBD1. The TCR originated in a boy younger than two who had a stem cell transplant for SCID, so the T cells may come from the graft donor. Here the CDR3 reads CAIGAGGNTEAFF. Here the CDR3 DNA reads TGTGCCATCGGGGCAGGGGGCAACACTGAAGCTTTCTTT.